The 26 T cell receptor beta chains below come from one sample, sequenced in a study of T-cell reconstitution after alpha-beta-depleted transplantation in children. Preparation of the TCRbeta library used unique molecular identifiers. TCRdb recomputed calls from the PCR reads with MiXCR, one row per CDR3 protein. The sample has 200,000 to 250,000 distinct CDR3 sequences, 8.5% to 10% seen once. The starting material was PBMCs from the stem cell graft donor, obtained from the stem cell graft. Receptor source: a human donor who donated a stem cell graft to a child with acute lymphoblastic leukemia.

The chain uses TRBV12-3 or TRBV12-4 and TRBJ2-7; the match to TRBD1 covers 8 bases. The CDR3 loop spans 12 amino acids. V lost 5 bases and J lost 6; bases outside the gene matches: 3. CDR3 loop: CASSRDRREQYF. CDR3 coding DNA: TGTGCCAGCAGTCGGGACAGGCGCGAGCAGTACTTC.

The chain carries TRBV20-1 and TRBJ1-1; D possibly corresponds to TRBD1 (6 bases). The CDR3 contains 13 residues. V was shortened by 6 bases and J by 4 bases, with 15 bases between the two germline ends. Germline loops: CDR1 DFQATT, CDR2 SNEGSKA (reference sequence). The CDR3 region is CSAKQGLATEAFF. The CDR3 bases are TGCAGTGCCAAACAGGGTCTCGCCACTGAAGCTTTCTTT.

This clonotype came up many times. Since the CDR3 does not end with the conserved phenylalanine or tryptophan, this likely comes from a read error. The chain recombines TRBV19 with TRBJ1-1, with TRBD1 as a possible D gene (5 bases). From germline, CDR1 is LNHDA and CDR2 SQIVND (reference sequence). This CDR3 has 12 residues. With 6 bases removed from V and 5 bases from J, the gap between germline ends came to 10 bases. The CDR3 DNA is TGTGCCAGTAGCATCGAGGGGACTGAAGCTTTCCTT. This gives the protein CASSIEGTEAFL.

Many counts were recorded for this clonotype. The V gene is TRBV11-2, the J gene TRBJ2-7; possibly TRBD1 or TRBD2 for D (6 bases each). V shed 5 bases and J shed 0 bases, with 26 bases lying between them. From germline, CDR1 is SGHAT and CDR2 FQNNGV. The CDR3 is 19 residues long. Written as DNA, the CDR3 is TGTGCCAGCAGCGCAAGGGGGGAAAGTGAAGAACCATCCTCCTACGAGCAGTACTTC. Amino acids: CASSARGESEEPSSYEQYF. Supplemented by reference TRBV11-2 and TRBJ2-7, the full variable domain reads EAGVAQSPRYKIIEKRQSVAFWCNPISGHATLYWYQQILGQGPKLLIQFQNNGVVDDSQLPKDRFSAERLKGVDSTLKIQPAKLEDSAVYLCASSARGESEEPSSYEQYFGPGTRLTVT.

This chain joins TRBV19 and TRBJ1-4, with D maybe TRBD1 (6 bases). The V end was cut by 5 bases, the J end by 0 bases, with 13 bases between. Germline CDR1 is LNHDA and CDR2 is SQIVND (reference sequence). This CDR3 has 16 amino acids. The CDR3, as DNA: TGTGCCAGTAGTTCCTTTAGGACAGCAACTAATGAAAAACTGTTTTTT. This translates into CASSSFRTATNEKLFF.

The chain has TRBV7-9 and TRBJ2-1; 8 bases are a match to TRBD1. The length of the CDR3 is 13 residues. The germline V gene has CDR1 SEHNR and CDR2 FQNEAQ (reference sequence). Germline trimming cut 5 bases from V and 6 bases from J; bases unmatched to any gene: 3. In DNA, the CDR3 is TGTGCCAGCAGCAGGGGGACAGGCAATGAGCAGTTCTTC. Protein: CASSRGTGNEQFF.

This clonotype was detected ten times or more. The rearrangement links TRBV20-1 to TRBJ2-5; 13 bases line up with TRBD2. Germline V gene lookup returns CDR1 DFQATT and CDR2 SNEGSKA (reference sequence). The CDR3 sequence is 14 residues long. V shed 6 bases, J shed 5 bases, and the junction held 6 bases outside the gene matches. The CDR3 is CSAATSGGMETQYF. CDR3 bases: TGCAGTGCCGCGACTAGCGGGGGGATGGAGACCCAGTACTTC.

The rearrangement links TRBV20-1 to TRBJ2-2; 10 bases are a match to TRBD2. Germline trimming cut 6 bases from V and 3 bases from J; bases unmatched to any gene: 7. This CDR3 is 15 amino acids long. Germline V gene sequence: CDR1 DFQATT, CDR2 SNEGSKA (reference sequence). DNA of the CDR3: TGCAGTGCCGCAAATAGCGGGGGGTACACCGGGGAGCTGTTTTTT. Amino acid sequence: CSAANSGGYTGELFF.

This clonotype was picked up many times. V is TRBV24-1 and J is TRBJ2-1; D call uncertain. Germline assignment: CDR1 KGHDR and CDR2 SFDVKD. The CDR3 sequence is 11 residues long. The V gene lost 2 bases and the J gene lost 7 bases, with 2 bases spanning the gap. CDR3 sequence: CATSDSNEQFF. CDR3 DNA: TGTGCCACCAGTGATTCTAATGAGCAGTTCTTC.

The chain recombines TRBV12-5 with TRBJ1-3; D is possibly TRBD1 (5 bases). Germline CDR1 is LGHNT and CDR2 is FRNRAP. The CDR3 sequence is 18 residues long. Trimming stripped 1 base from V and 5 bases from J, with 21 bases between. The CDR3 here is CASGLERRLGDMRNTIYF. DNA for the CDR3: TGTGCTAGTGGTTTGGAACGGAGGCTAGGGGATATGAGAAACACCATATATTTT.

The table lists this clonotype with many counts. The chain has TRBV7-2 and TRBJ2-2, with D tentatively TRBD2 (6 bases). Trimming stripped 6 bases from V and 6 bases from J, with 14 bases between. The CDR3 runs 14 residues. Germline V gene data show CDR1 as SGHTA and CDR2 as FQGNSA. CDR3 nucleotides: TGTGCCAGCAGTCCGGCGGGGAAGGCCGGGGAGCTGTTTTTT. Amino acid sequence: CASSPAGKAGELFF.

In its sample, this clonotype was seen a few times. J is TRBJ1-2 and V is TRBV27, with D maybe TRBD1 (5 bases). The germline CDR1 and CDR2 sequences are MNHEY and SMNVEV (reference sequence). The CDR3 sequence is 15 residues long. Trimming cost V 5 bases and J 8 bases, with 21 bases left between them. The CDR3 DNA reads TGTGCCAGCAGTCCCCGCGAAGGGGTTTCGCGGGGCTACACCTTC. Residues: CASSPREGVSRGYTF.

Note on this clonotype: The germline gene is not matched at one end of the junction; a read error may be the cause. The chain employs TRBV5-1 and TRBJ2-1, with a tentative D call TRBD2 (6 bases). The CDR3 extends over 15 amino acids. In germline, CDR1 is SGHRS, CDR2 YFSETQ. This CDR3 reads CASSLTPWGRNEQSF. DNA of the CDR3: TGCGCCAGCAGCTTAACCCCTTGGGGGAGGAATGAGCAGTCCTTC.

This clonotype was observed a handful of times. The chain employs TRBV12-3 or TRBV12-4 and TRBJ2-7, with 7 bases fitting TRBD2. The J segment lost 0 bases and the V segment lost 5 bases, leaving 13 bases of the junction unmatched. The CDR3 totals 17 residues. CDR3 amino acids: CASSPRNAGVTSYEQYF. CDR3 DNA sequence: TGTGCCAGCAGTCCGCGCAACGCGGGGGTCACCTCCTACGAGCAGTACTTC.

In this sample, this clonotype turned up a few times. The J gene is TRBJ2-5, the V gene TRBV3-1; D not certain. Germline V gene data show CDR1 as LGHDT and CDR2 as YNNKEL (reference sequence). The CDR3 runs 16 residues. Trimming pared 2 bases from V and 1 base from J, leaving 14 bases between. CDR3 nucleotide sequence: TGTGCCAGCAGCCAATCGATGGCAGCACCCCAAGAGACCCAGTACTTC. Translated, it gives CASSQSMAAPQETQYF.

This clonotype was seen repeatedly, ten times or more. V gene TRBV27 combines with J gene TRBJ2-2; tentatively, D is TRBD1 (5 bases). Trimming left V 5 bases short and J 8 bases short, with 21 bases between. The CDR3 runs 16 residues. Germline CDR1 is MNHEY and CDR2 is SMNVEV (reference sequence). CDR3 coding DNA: TGTGCCAGCAGTCTAGTTGTGACAGTCGCTGAAGGGGAGCTGTTTTTT. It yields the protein CASSLVVTVAEGELFF.

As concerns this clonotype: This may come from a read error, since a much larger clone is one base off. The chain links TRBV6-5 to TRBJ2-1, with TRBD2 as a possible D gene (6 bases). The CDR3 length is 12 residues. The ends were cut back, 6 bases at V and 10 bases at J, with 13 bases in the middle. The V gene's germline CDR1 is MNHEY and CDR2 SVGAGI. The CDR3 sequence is CASSQNGSEQFF. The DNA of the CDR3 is TGTGCCAGCAGCCAGAACGGGAGCGAGCAGTTCTTC.

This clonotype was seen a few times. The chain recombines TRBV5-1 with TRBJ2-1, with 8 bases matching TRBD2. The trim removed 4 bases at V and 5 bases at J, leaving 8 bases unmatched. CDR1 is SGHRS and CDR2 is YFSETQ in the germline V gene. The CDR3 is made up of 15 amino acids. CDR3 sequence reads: CASSAQAGDNNEQFF. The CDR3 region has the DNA TGCGCCAGCAGCGCGCAAGCGGGGGACAACAATGAGCAGTTCTTC.

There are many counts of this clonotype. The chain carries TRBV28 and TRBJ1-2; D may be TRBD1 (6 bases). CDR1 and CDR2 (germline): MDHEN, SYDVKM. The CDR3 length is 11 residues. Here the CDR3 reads CAGGRDYGYTF. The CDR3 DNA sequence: TGTGCGGGGGGCAGAGACTATGGCTACACCTTC.

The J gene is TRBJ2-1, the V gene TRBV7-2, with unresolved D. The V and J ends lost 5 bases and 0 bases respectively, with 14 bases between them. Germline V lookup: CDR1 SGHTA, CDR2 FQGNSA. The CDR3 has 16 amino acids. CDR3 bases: TGTGCCAGCAGCCTCCGGAGCGAGAGCTCCTACAATGAGCAGTTCTTC. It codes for CASSLRSESSYNEQFF.

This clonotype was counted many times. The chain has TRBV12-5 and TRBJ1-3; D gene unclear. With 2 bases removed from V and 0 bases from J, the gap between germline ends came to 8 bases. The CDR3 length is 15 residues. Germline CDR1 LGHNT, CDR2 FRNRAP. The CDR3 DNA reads TGTGCTAGTGGTTTGCACAGAAACTCTGGAAACACCATATATTTT. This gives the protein CASGLHRNSGNTIYF.

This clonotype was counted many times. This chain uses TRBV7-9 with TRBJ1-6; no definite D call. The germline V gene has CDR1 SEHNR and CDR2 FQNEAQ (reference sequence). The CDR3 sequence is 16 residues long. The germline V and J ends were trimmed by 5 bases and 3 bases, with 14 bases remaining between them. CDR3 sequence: CASSPPNRDYNSPLHF. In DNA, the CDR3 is TGTGCCAGCAGCCCGCCGAACCGGGACTATAATTCACCCCTCCACTTT.

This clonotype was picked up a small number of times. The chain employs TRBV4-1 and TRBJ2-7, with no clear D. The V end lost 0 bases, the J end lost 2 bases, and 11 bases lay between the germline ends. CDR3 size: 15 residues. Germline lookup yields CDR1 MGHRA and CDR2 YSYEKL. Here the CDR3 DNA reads TGCGCCAGCAGCCAAGATTGGCGAGGTGCCTACGAGCAGTACTTC. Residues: CASSQDWRGAYEQYF.

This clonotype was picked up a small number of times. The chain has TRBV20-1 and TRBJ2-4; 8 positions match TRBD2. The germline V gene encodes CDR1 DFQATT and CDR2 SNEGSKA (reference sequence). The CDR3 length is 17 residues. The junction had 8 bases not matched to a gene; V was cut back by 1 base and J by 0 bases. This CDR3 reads CSARGRLAPKAKNIQYF. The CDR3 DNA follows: TGCAGTGCTAGAGGTCGACTAGCGCCCAAAGCCAAAAACATTCAGTACTTC.

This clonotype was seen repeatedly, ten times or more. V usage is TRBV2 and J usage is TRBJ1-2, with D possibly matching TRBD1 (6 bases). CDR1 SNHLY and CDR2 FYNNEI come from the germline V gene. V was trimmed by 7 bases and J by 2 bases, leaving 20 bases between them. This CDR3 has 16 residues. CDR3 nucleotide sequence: TGTGCCAGCATCCCGGACAGCCCAGGCCTCAACTATGGCTACACCTTC. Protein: CASIPDSPGLNYGYTF.

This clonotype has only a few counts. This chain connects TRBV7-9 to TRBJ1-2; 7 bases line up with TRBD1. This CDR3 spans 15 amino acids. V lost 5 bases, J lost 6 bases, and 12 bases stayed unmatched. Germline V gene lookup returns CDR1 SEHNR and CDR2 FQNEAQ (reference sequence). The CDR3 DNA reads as TGTGCCAGCAGCGCGTCGGGAGGGGGCATCCATGGCTACACCTTC. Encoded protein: CASSASGGGIHGYTF.